Listed below are T cell receptor beta chains from one sample, sequenced in a study of shared clonotypes between healthy human individuals. The protocol was immunoSEQ multiplex PCR, while the TCRdb copy is restricted to in-frame clones and leaves out a portion. The data contain 2.5 million or so clones, more than 90% of them singletons. The sample consisted of naive CD4+ T cells sorted from blood. Receptors originate from a man between 18 and 29 years old in good health. Each CDR3 is given with its conserved first and last residue. A D gene is named only where the DNA matches it firmly. Size values are once, few and many counts, or a class for expanded clones, and some rows have none.

V gene	D gene	J gene	clone size	CDR3 protein	CDR3 DNA
TRBV7-9	NA	TRBJ1-5	few	CASSFTSNQPQHF	TGTGCCAGCAGCTTTACGAGCAATCAGCCCCAGCATTTT
TRBV6-4	NA	TRBJ2-2	NA	CASSVAIGGELFF	TGTGCCAGCAGTGTGGCGATCGGCGGGGAGCTGTTTTTT
TRBV14	NA	TRBJ1-4	NA	CASSRLGEVGEKLFF	TGTGCCAGCAGCCGCCTCGGCGAAGTTGGGGAAAAACTGTTTTTT
TRBV5-1	NA	TRBJ1-1	once	CASSWTVNTEAFF	TGCGCCAGCAGCTGGACCGTCAACACTGAAGCTTTCTTT
TRBV27	TRBD1	TRBJ2-7	NA	CASSLSRGPYEQYF	TGTGCCAGCAGTTTATCCAGGGGGCCATACGAGCAGTACTTC
TRBV6-6	NA	TRBJ1-1	NA	CASSLKAKPGDTEAFF	TGTGCCAGCAGTTTAAAGGCGAAACCGGGAGACACTGAAGCTTTCTTT
TRBV11-2	TRBD2	TRBJ2-1	NA	CASSLAPRAGGGYNEQFF	TGTGCCAGCAGCTTGGCCCCTCGAGCGGGAGGAGGGTACAATGAGCAGTTCTTC
TRBV5-1	NA	TRBJ1-1	once	CASSLTGWGTEAFF	TGCGCCAGCAGCTTGACAGGGTGGGGGACTGAAGCTTTCTTT
TRBV5-1	TRBD1	TRBJ2-7	NA	CASSRGTETSYEQYF	TGCGCCAGCAGCCGAGGGACAGAAACTTCCTACGAGCAGTACTTC
TRBV7-2	TRBD2	TRBJ2-1	NA	CASSYSGGYEQFF	TGTGCCAGCAGCTACTCGGGGGGGTATGAGCAGTTCTTC
TRBV5-5	NA	TRBJ2-7	NA	CASSLAFNSNYEQYF	TGTGCCAGCAGCTTGGCCTTTAACAGTAATTACGAGCAGTACTTC
TRBV9	NA	TRBJ1-3	NA	CASSVAPTQGLGNTIYF	TGTGCCAGCAGCGTAGCCCCTACTCAGGGTCTGGGAAACACCATATATTTT
TRBV10-3	TRBD1	TRBJ2-3	NA	CAIRPRSGQGSTDTQYF	TGTGCCATCCGCCCGAGATCGGGACAGGGAAGCACAGATACGCAGTATTTT
TRBV6-1	NA	TRBJ2-7	once	CARVGGREYDPYF	TGTGCCAGAGTGGGGGGGCGAGAGTACGACCCCTACTTC
TRBV18	NA	TRBJ2-2	NA	CASSPLAGELFF	TGTGCCAGCTCACCTCTAGCCGGGGAGCTGTTTTTT
TRBV12-5	NA	TRBJ2-1	NA	CASGLNRYNEQFF	TGTGCTAGTGGTTTGAACAGATACAATGAGCAGTTCTTC
TRBV7-9	TRBD1	TRBJ1-2	few	CASSKPGTGVDGYTF	TGTGCCAGCAGCAAACCCGGGACAGGAGTCGATGGCTACACCTTC
TRBV14	NA	TRBJ1-6	NA	CASSHTARTGYNSPLHF	TGTGCCAGCAGCCATACCGCGCGGACGGGCTATAATTCACCCCTCCACTTT
TRBV30	NA	TRBJ2-5	NA	CAWKLNGKETQYF	TGTGCCTGGAAACTTAACGGGAAAGAGACCCAGTACTTC
TRBV2	NA	TRBJ1-2	few	CASSEDGYGGYTF	TGTGCCAGCAGTGAGGACGGCTATGGTGGCTACACCTTC
TRBV6-6	NA	TRBJ2-5	NA	CASTSSRGPGSEQYF	TGTGCCAGTACTTCCTCCCGGGGGCCGGGATCGGAGCAGTACTTC
TRBV9	TRBD1	TRBJ1-6	NA	CASSVGTGGFRTDNSPLHF	TGTGCCAGCAGCGTAGGGACAGGGGGCTTTAGGACGGACAATTCACCCCTCCACTTT
TRBV10-2	NA	TRBJ1-2	NA	CASSESSRPVWVSTYTF	TGCGCCAGCAGTGAGTCTTCTCGGCCAGTGTGGGTCTCTACCTACACCTTC
TRBV28	TRBD1	TRBJ1-4	NA	CASSLGTGDGEKLFF	TGTGCCAGCAGTTTGGGGACAGGGGACGGGGAAAAACTGTTTTTT
TRBV14	NA	TRBJ1-2	NA	CASSQGSFYGYTF	TGTGCCAGCAGCCAAGGGTCGTTCTATGGCTACACCTTC
TRBV12-5	NA	TRBJ2-1	NA	CASGLRQGPYNEQFF	TGTGCTAGTGGTTTGCGGCAGGGGCCTTACAATGAGCAGTTCTTC
TRBV6-1	NA	TRBJ2-5	NA	CASSNHPAGGETQYF	TGTGCCAGCAGTAACCACCCCGCAGGGGGGGAGACCCAGTACTTC
TRBV7-9	NA	TRBJ2-2	NA	CATMGRMNTGELFF	TGTGCCACCATGGGGCGGATGAACACCGGGGAGCTGTTTTTT
TRBV10-1	TRBD2	TRBJ2-3	NA	CASSELLAGGTDTQYF	TGCGCCAGCAGTGAGCTATTAGCGGGGGGAACAGATACGCAGTATTTT
TRBV2	TRBD1	TRBJ1-5	few	CASGVQGINQPQHF	TGTGCCAGCGGAGTACAGGGGATCAATCAGCCCCAGCATTTT
TRBV18	NA	TRBJ2-7	NA	CASSPVTPRGIDEQYF	TGTGCCAGCTCACCGGTCACGCCCCGGGGAATAGACGAGCAGTACTTC
TRBV18	NA	TRBJ1-5	NA	CASSPRADSNQPQHF	TGTGCCAGCTCACCTAGGGCGGATAGCAATCAGCCCCAGCATTTT
TRBV7-6	NA	TRBJ2-3	NA	CASSRPASGDTQYF	TGTGCCAGCAGCAGGCCAGCAAGTGGCGATACGCAGTATTTT
TRBV28	NA	TRBJ2-7	NA	CASSLLASYEQYF	TGTGCCAGCAGTTTGTTAGCCTCCTACGAGCAGTACTTC
TRBV27	NA	TRBJ2-3	NA	CASSLTRASGSDTQYF	TGTGCCAGCAGCCTTACAAGGGCTTCGGGGTCGGATACGCAGTATTTT
TRBV6-5	NA	TRBJ1-5	once	CASSYSGYSNQPQHF	TGTGCCAGCAGTTACTCGGGTTATAGCAATCAGCCCCAGCATTTT
TRBV10-3	NA	TRBJ1-2	NA	CAISGQGNNYGYTF	TGTGCCATCAGTGGCCAGGGGAACAACTATGGCTACACCTTC
TRBV5-6	NA	TRBJ1-3	NA	CASSFSTGNTIYF	TGTGCCAGCAGCTTTTCCACTGGAAACACCATATATTTT
TRBV30	NA	TRBJ1-6	NA	CAWSRAGVSAYNSPLHF	TGTGCCTGGAGTAGGGCAGGTGTAAGTGCCTATAATTCACCCCTCCACTTT
TRBV7-2	NA	TRBJ1-4	NA	CASSLDLVGTNEKLFF	TGTGCCAGCAGCTTAGATCTGGTGGGAACTAATGAAAAACTGTTTTTT
TRBV2	TRBD1	TRBJ1-2	NA	CASSESGTAYGYTF	TGTGCCAGCAGTGAATCCGGGACAGCCTATGGCTACACCTTC
TRBV19	NA	TRBJ1-4	NA	CASSNQAEGEKLFF	TGTGCCAGTAGCAATCAGGCGGAGGGCGAAAAACTGTTTTTT